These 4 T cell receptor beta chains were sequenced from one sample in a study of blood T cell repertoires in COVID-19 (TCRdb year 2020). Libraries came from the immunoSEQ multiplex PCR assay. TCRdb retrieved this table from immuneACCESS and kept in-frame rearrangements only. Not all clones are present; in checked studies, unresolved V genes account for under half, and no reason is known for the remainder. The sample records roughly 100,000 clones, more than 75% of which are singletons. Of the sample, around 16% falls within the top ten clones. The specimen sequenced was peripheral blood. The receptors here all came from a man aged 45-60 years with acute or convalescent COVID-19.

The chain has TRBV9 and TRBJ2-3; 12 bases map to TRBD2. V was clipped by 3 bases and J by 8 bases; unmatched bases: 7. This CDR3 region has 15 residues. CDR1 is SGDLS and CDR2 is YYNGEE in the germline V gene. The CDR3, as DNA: TGTGCCAGCAGCGCACTAGCGGGAGGACACGGTACGCAGTATTTT. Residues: CASSALAGGHGTQYF.

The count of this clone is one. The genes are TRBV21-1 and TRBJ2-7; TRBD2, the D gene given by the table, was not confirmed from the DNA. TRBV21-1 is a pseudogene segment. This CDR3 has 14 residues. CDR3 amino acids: CASSKGGSSYEQYF. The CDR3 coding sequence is TGTGCCAGCAGCAAAGGAGGAAGCTCCTACGAGCAGTACTTC.

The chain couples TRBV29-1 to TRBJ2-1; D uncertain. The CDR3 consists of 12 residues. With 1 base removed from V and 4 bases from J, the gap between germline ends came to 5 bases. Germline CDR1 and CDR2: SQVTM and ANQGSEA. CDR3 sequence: CSVEAVYNEQFF. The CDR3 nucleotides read TGCAGCGTTGAAGCAGTATACAATGAGCAGTTCTTC.

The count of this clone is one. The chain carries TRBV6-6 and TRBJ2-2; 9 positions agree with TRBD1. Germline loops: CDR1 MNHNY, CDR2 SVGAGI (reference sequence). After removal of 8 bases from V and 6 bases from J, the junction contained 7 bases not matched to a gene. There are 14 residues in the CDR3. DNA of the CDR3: TGTGCCAGCTTTCGGGGACAGGGCCCCGGGGAGCTGTTTTTT. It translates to CASFRGQGPGELFF.